The T cell receptor (beta chain) under discussion was sequenced for a study of human T cells and chemical hapten exposure. TCRdb re-derived calls from the RACE reads in MiXCR, one entry per CDR3 protein. The table has about 96,000 distinct CDR3 sequences, 9.3% seen once. Documented time point: patch test 2, 6 weeks after DPC sensitization. Treatment of the sample: therapeutic diphenylcyclopropenone sensitization with weekly scalp DPC. Germline lookup yields CDR1 MDHEN and CDR2 SYDVKM. V was shortened by 7 bases and J by 4 bases, with 14 bases between the two germline ends. The CDR3 has 14 amino acids.

V gene TRBV28 combines with J gene TRBJ2-1, with D perhaps given as TRBD1 or TRBD2 (5 bases each). This sequence was found in a woman aged 40 to 49 with alopecia areata. Some clones in this sample may be carry-over from other donors' samples. This sample comprised whole blood, obtained in connection with sensitization to the hapten diphenylcyclopropenone (DPC). The CDR3 bases are TGTGCCAGCACCAGGCCCAGGGAGTACAATGAGCAGTTCTTC. Its translation is CASTRPREYNEQFF.